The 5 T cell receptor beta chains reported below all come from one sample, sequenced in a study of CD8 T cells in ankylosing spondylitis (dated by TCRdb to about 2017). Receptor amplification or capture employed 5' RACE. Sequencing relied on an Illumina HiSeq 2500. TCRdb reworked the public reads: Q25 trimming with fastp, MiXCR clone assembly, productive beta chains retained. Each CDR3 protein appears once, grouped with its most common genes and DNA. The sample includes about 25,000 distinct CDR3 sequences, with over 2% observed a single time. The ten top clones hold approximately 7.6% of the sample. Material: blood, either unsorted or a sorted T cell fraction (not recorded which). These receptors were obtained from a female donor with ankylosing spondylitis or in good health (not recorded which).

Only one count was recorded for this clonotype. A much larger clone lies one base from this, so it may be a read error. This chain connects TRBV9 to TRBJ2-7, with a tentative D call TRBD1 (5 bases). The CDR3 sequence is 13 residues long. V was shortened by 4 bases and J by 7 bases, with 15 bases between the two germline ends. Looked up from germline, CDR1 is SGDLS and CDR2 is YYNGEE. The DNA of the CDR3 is TGTGCCAGCAGCCCTCGGTCAGGGCGGGAGCAGTACTTC. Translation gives CASSPRSGREQYF.

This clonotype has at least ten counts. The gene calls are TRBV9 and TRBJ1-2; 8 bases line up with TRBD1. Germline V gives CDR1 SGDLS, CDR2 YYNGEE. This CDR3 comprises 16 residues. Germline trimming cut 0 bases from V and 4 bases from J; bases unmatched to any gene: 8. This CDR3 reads CASSVVSGGEAYGYTF. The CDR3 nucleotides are TGTGCCAGCAGCGTAGTGTCAGGGGGCGAGGCCTATGGCTACACCTTC.

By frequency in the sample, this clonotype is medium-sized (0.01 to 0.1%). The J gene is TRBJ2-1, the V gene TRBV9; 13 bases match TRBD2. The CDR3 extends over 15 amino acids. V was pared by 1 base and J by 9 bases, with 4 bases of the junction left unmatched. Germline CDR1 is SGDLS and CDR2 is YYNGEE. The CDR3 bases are TGTGCCAGCAGCGTATACGGACTAGCGGGAGTTGAGCAGTTCTTC. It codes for CASSVYGLAGVEQFF.

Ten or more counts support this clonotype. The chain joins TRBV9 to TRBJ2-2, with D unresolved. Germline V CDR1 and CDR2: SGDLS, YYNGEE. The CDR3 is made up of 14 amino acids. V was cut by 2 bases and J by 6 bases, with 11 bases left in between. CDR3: CASSVTGVPGELFF. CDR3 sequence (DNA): TGTGCCAGCAGCGTCACTGGAGTCCCCGGGGAGCTGTTTTTT.

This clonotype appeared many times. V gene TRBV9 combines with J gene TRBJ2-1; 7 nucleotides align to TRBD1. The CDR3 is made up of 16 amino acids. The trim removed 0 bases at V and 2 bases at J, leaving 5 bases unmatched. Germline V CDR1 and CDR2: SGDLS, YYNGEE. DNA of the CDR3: TGTGCCAGCAGCGTAGTGTCTGGGACAGCCTACAATGAGCAGTTCTTC. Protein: CASSVVSGTAYNEQFF.